The text below deals with one T cell receptor beta chain. The germline gives CDR1 LNHDA, CDR2 SQIVND (reference sequence). CDR3 size: 20 residues. Trimming at V came to 7 bases and at J to 0 bases, leaving 12 bases not matched to a gene. The sample originates from a study of T cell changes during pregnancy in multiple sclerosis. Generated by immunoSEQ multiplex PCR, the TCRdb table keeps only in-frame clones and is missing some. Of more than 25,000 clones listed, roughly 91% are singletons. Sequenced here: CD8+ T cells from peripheral blood mononuclear cells, sampled in the second trimester of pregnancy. The source of this sequence is a female donor in good health, enrolled as a control in a pregnancy study. The rearrangement uses TRBV19 and TRBJ2-2; 15 bases line up with TRBD2. The CDR3 protein is CASTPRGGLAGGTNTGELFF. Written as DNA, the CDR3 is TGTGCCAGTACCCCCCGGGGAGGACTAGCGGGGGGGACGAACACCGGGGAGCTGTTTTTT. Together with reference TRBV19 and TRBJ2-2, the CDR3 gives the full variable domain: DGGITQSPKYLFRKEGQNVTLSCEQNLNHDAMYWYRQDPGQGLRLIYYSQIVNDFQKGDIAEGYSVSREKKESFPLTVTSAQKNPTAFYLCASTPRGGLAGGTNTGELFFGEGSRLTVL.